The rows below give T cell receptor beta chains drawn from one sample of a study of identifying expanded T cells in peripheral blood. Repertoires were generated with immunoSEQ multiplex PCR, while TCRdb's copy carries only in-frame clones and drops some. The sample has around 47,000 clones; around 82% are singletons. The specimen was blood. The receptor set was obtained from a person aged 18 to 70 in good health. Each CDR3 is given with its conserved first and last residue. Each record gives: clone size, D gene, J gene, V gene, CDR3 protein, CDR3 DNA. The D gene is left open where the match is weak. Size tells how often a clone was seen (once, few, many) or the class of an expanded clone, and some rows leave it out.

- TRBD2 TRBJ2-1 TRBV7-6 CASSLVGLAGGNEQFF TGTGCCAGCAGCTTAGTTGGACTAGCGGGGGGGAATGAGCAGTTCTTC
- TRBD2 TRBJ2-3 TRBV11-3 CASSFIGGAQDTQYF TGTGCCAGCAGCTTCATCGGGGGGGCCCAGGATACGCAGTATTTT
- - TRBJ2-7 TRBV6-6 CASRAPQGRRYEQYF TGTGCCAGCAGGGCGCCACAGGGTAGAAGGTACGAGCAGTACTTC
- - TRBJ2-3 TRBV9 CASSVEGTYTDTQYF TGTGCCAGCAGCGTAGAAGGGACTTACACAGATACGCAGTATTTT
- TRBD1 TRBJ2-6 TRBV19 CASRTGSGANVLTF TGTGCCAGCCGGACAGGCTCTGGGGCCAACGTCCTGACTTTC
few - TRBJ2-7 TRBV6-5 CASSSDISYEQYF TGTGCCAGCAGTTCAGATATATCCTACGAGCAGTACTTC
- TRBD1 TRBJ1-5 TRBV5-1 CASSLEGTGNQPQHF TGCGCCAGCAGCCTGGAAGGGACAGGCAATCAGCCCCAGCATTTT
- TRBD1 TRBJ2-5 TRBV5-6 CASRTTGGPETQYF TGTGCCAGCAGAACGACAGGGGGCCCGGAGACCCAGTACTTC
few - TRBJ1-2 TRBV6-5 CASSTTTYGYTF TGTGCCAGCAGTACTACTACGTATGGCTACACCTTC
- - TRBJ2-3 TRBV29-1 CSVGRRTDTQYF TGCAGCGTTGGTAGGCGCACAGATACGCAGTATTTT
- TRBD2 TRBJ2-5 TRBV5-1 CASTLAGETQYF TGCGCCAGCACTCTAGCGGGAGAGACCCAGTACTTC
- TRBD1 TRBJ1-4 TRBV19 CASRDRGLNEKLFF TGTGCCAGTAGGGACAGGGGCTTGAATGAAAAACTGTTTTTT
- TRBD1 TRBJ1-1 TRBV18 CASSLFGPGQINTEAFF TGTGCCAGCTCACTTTTCGGCCCGGGACAGATTAACACTGAAGCTTTCTTT
- - TRBJ2-3 TRBV7-8 CASSLRGRDTDTQYF TGTGCCAGCAGCTTGAGGGGGCGGGACACAGATACGCAGTATTTT
- TRBD2 TRBJ2-7 TRBV6-1 CASGLAGGKVYEQYF TGTGCCAGCGGACTAGCGGGAGGGAAAGTCTACGAGCAGTACTTC
- - TRBJ1-2 TRBV10-3 CAISESGKGRDYGYTF TGTGCCATCAGTGAGTCGGGAAAGGGGAGAGACTATGGCTACACCTTC
- TRBD2 TRBJ2-2 TRBV19 CASSTWGSTSGRTGELFF TGTGCCAGTAGTACCTGGGGTTCTACTAGCGGGAGAACCGGGGAGCTGTTTTTT
- - TRBJ2-7 TRBV5-1 CASSLIAGTYEQYF TGCGCCAGCAGCTTGATAGCCGGGACCTACGAGCAGTACTTC
few - TRBJ2-7 TRBV29-1 CSVRGATYEQYF TGCAGCGTCCGCGGGGCAACCTACGAGCAGTACTTC
- TRBD2 TRBJ2-3 TRBV7-2 CASSLGLAGGGADTQYF TGTGCCAGCAGCTTAGGACTAGCGGGAGGAGGGGCAGATACGCAGTATTTT
- - TRBJ1-1 TRBV14 CASSQAVGSTEAFF TGTGCCAGCAGCCAAGCGGTAGGGTCCACTGAAGCTTTCTTT
- - TRBJ1-2 TRBV14 CASSRTTGGARGYTF TGTGCCAGCAGCCGCACGACGGGGGGGGCCCGTGGCTACACCTTC
- TRBD1 TRBJ2-1 TRBV29-1 CSVSVGQYNEQFF TGCAGCGTTTCCGTGGGACAGTACAATGAGCAGTTCTTC
- TRBD1 TRBJ2-7 TRBV5-1 CASSPGQGALNEQYF TGCGCCAGCAGCCCCGGACAGGGGGCCTTGAACGAGCAGTACTTC
- TRBD1 TRBJ2-4 TRBV19 CASSRRDRGSEGKNIQYF TGTGCCAGTAGTAGACGGGACAGGGGATCGGAGGGCAAAAACATTCAGTACTTC
- - TRBJ2-1 TRBV6-5 CASNVGGSYNEQFF TGTGCCAGCAATGTAGGGGGGTCCTACAATGAGCAGTTCTTC
- - TRBJ1-5 TRBV19 CASSIRDSNQPQHF TGTGCCAGTAGTATAAGGGATAGCAATCAGCCCCAGCATTTT
- - TRBJ1-4 TRBV30 CACAGGPTEKLFF TGTGCCTGCGCTGGGGGACCGACGGAAAAACTGTTTTTT
once - TRBJ1-3 TRBV7-2 CASSLGSGNTIYF TGTGCCAGCAGCTTAGGATCTGGAAACACCATATATTTT
- TRBD1 TRBJ1-1 TRBV6-1 CASRDRGNTEAFF TGTGCCAGCAGAGACAGGGGGAACACTGAAGCTTTCTTT
few - TRBJ2-3 TRBV4-1 CASSQALHRGGDTQYF TGCGCCAGCAGCCAAGCTCTCCACAGGGGGGGAGATACGCAGTATTTT
- TRBD2 TRBJ2-1 TRBV29-1 CSVERTSGFYNEQFF TGCAGCGTTGAGCGGACTAGCGGGTTCTACAATGAGCAGTTCTTC
- - TRBJ1-3 TRBV29-1 CSVDTGTAGNTIYF TGCAGCGTTGATACAGGGACGGCTGGAAACACCATATATTTT
once TRBD1 TRBJ2-3 TRBV6-1 CASSEGQGALNTQYF TGTGCCAGCAGTGAAGGACAGGGGGCGCTGAATACGCAGTATTTT
few - TRBJ1-2 TRBV4-1 CASSHPEGLTPLNYGYTF TGCGCCAGCAGCCACCCGGAGGGGTTGACTCCACTTAACTATGGCTACACCTTC
- TRBD2 TRBJ2-5 TRBV5-4 CASSLAPSGEETQYF TGTGCCAGCAGCTTGGCGCCTAGCGGGGAAGAGACCCAGTACTTC
- - TRBJ2-7 TRBV7-8 CASSPGPEPYEQYF TGTGCCAGCAGCCCTGGCCCGGAACCCTACGAGCAGTACTTC
- - TRBJ1-2 TRBV7-8 CASSLALGGGNYGYTF TGTGCCAGCAGCTTAGCCCTCGGGGGCGGTAACTATGGCTACACCTTC
few - TRBJ2-2 TRBV4-1 CASSSRQDRDTGELFF TGCGCCAGCAGCTCAAGACAGGACCGGGACACCGGGGAGCTGTTTTTT
- TRBD2 TRBJ2-1 TRBV7-7 CASSLGVSGSHNEQFF TGTGCCAGCAGCTTAGGGGTTAGCGGGAGCCACAATGAGCAGTTCTTC
- - TRBJ1-3 TRBV18 CASSPQGSGNTIYF TGTGCCAGCTCACCACAGGGATCCGGAAACACCATATATTTT
- - TRBJ2-2 TRBV5-1 CASSLSGTNTGELFF TGCGCCAGCAGCTTGTCCGGGACCAACACCGGGGAGCTGTTTTTT
- - TRBJ2-3 TRBV2 CASYLKGGLIADTQYF TGTGCCAGCTACTTGAAGGGGGGGTTAATTGCAGATACGCAGTATTTT
- - TRBJ2-6 TRBV11-2 CASSPSNAGANVLTF TGTGCCAGCAGCCCCTCAAACGCCGGGGCCAACGTCCTGACTTTC
- - TRBJ2-1 TRBV12-5 CASGLVQVSYNEQFF TGTGCTAGTGGTTTGGTACAGGTCTCCTACAATGAGCAGTTCTTC
- - TRBJ2-7 TRBV18 CASSPLAVGEQYF TGTGCCAGCTCACCACTAGCCGTTGGGGAGCAGTACTTC
- - TRBJ2-7 TRBV2 CASIAESGTAYEQYF TGTGCCAGCATAGCGGAGTCCGGGACAGCCTACGAGCAGTACTTC
- - TRBJ1-1 TRBV5-1 CASSSGTLNTEAFF TGCGCCAGCAGCTCTGGGACACTGAACACTGAAGCTTTCTTT
- TRBD1 TRBJ1-1 TRBV2 CASRYRGGMSEAFF TGTGCCAGCAGGTACAGGGGAGGGATGTCTGAAGCTTTCTTT